This entry describes one T cell receptor (beta chain). Antigen unknown. This record comes from a study of cytomegalovirus exposure and HLA in healthy donors. Study information: Among the 400 or so donors who were genotyped, approximately 83% fell in the genetic ancestry cluster that is associated with self-reported Caucasian donors. Findings and limits, study-wide: Several of the most significant clusters were apparently associated with common viral pathogens in a later analysis. HLA restriction was apparent for most CMV-associated TCR beta chains in a later analysis.

J gave up 1 base and V 1 base, and 3 bases lay outside the gene matches. This CDR3 has 16 residues. Per germline, CDR1 SGHDT and CDR2 YYEEEE. The primer mix had 60 Vbeta and 13 Jbeta primers. Clones were sequenced by immunoSEQ multiplex PCR, and TCRdb holds only the in-frame ones, with some missing. The table records roughly 170,000 clones, approximately 80% of them present only once. Material: PBMCs. The chain combines TRBV5-6 with TRBJ1-5; 9 bases agree with TRBD1. This receptor was obtained from a man younger than 30 in good health and CMV-seronegative. The CDR3: CASSLNRGLSNQPQHF. As DNA, the CDR3 is TGTGCCAGCAGCTTGAACAGGGGGCTGAGCAATCAGCCCCAGCATTTT.